This T cell receptor beta chain stems from a study of T cell responses to AZD1222 COVID-19 vaccine. Assay used: immunoSEQ multiplex PCR; TCRdb lists only in-frame clones, some missing. This table has under 200,000 clones, more than 70% appearing once. Points from the study as a whole: There were mostly white British donors and more females than males, and clonal diversity was possibly underestimated. With two AZD1222 doses given, Spike-specific TCR breadth and depth both rose. The reported proportion of spike-specific TCRs targeting unmutated variant regions was nearly half. Baseline serology detected seropositivity in only a handful of AZD1222 recipients.

Regarding this clone: Its antigen is currently unknown.

This clonotype was obtained from an adult who received the AZD1222 COVID-19 vaccine. The specimen was peripheral blood, collected 28 days after the second AZD1222 dose.

DNA for the CDR3: TGTGCCAGCAGGAACGCAGGGGTTACCGGGGAGCTGTTTTTT. This gives the protein CASRNAGVTGELFF. The chain links TRBV6-5 to TRBJ2-2; perhaps TRBD1 as D (6 bases). The CDR3 is 14 residues long. The germline V and J ends were trimmed by 6 bases and 5 bases, with 13 bases remaining between them. Germline-derived CDR1 and CDR2 are MNHEY and SVGAGI.